This is a list of T cell receptor beta chains from one sample in a study of T-cell reconstitution after alpha-beta-depleted transplantation in children. TCRdb re-analysed the PCR reads in MiXCR, keeping a single row per CDR3 protein. The sample has 120,000 to 150,000 distinct CDR3 sequences, about 9% seen once. Sample: PBMCs, mostly from graft donor cells, taken 180 days after TCRalphabeta/CD19-depleted stem cell transplant. These receptors were obtained from a female patient aged 2-15 years who had a stem cell transplant for congenital amegakaryocytic thrombocytopenia, so the T cells may come from the graft donor. Both conserved end residues are part of each CDR3. The D gene is left open where the match is weak. The size field is filled for only some rows; it gives once, few, many or a size class.

cdr3_length j_call v_call d_call clone_size cdr3_aa cdr3_nt
17 TRBJ2-1 TRBV20-1 TRBD2 - CSAGGLGPLVSYNEQFF TGCAGTGCTGGGGGACTAGGTCCCTTAGTGTCCTACAATGAGCAGTTCTTC
19 TRBJ2-5 TRBV5-6 TRBD2 - CASSAWSRLAGGGGETQYF TGTGCCAGCAGCGCCTGGAGTCGGCTAGCGGGAGGTGGGGGGGAGACCCAGTACTTC
15 TRBJ1-2 TRBV4-1 TRBD1 many CASSQVIRGTYGYTF TGCGCCAGCAGCCAAGTTATCAGGGGGACCTATGGCTACACCTTC
15 TRBJ2-2 TRBV2 TRBD1 many CASSEDRGFSGELFF TGTGCCAGCAGTGAGGACAGGGGGTTCTCCGGGGAGCTGTTTTTT
16 TRBJ2-1 TRBV2 TRBD2 many CASSIPGTSSYNEQFF TGTGCCAGCAGTATACCCGGGACTAGCTCCTACAATGAGCAGTTCTTC
16 TRBJ2-3 TRBV20-1 TRBD2 many CSARRPWLAGGDTQYF TGCAGTGCTAGAAGGCCGTGGTTAGCGGGAGGCGATACGCAGTATTTT
13 TRBJ1-2 TRBV6-1 - - CASSDPGQPGYTF TGTGCCAGCAGTGACCCGGGACAACCTGGCTACACCTTC
16 TRBJ2-2 TRBV20-1 TRBD2 - CSARIPGLAGTGELFF TGCAGTGCTAGGATCCCGGGACTAGCGGGCACCGGGGAGCTGTTTTTT
13 TRBJ2-3 TRBV20-1 - many CSASGLARDTQYF TGCAGTGCTAGTGGACTCGCCCGAGATACGCAGTATTTT
15 TRBJ1-2 TRBV18 TRBD1 few CASSPSDRGPVGYTF TGTGCCAGCTCCCCTTCGGACAGGGGGCCCGTCGGCTACACCTTC
15 TRBJ1-3 TRBV3-1 - - CASSQFRGTGNTIYF TGTGCCAGCAGCCAATTTCGGGGGACTGGAAACACCATATATTTT
17 TRBJ2-2 TRBV20-1 - few CSARDTRGIINTGELFF TGCAGTGCTAGAGATACCAGGGGAATCATAAACACCGGGGAGCTGTTTTTT
13 TRBJ2-1 TRBV7-2 - many CASSLDRGFEQFF TGTGCCAGCAGCTTAGATAGGGGGTTTGAGCAGTTCTTC
14 TRBJ1-2 TRBV7-9 TRBD1 few CASSLSPGQGRDTF TGTGCCAGCAGCTTAAGTCCGGGACAGGGACGTGACACCTTC
15 TRBJ1-2 TRBV18 TRBD1 - CASSPSVQGAYGYTF TGTGCCAGCTCACCATCTGTACAGGGGGCGTACGGCTACACCTTC
14 TRBJ2-7 TRBV29-1 TRBD1 many CSVETKTGAYEQYF TGCAGCGTTGAAACCAAAACAGGGGCCTACGAGCAGTACTTC
17 TRBJ1-3 TRBV6-1 - - CASSTHRPASSGNTIYF TGTGCCAGCAGTACGCACCGACCCGCTAGCTCTGGAAACACCATATATTTT
13 TRBJ1-2 TRBV28 - many CASTEDRRYGYTF TGTGCCAGCACCGAGGACAGACGCTATGGCTACACCTTC
17 TRBJ1-3 TRBV20-1 - many CSARSFKRTESGNTIYF TGCAGTGCTAGATCCTTTAAGCGGACAGAGTCTGGAAACACCATATATTTT
14 TRBJ2-1 TRBV12-3/TRBV12-4 TRBD1 - CASSPWTGYNEQFF TGTGCCAGCAGTCCCTGGACAGGCTACAATGAGCAGTTCTTC
13 TRBJ2-3 TRBV20-1 TRBD2 many CSDREASTDTQYF TGCAGTGACCGGGAGGCGAGCACAGATACGCAGTATTTT
12 TRBJ1-5 TRBV28 - many CASNSGVQPQHF TGTGCCAGCAATTCGGGGGTTCAGCCCCAGCATTTT
14 TRBJ2-3 TRBV5-1 TRBD2 - CASTGGPRTDTQYF TGCGCCAGCACGGGGGGGCCGCGAACAGATACGCAGTATTTT
16 TRBJ2-3 TRBV7-2 TRBD1 few CASSLRTGIVTDTQYF TGTGCCAGCAGCTTGCGGACAGGGATAGTTACAGATACGCAGTATTTT
13 TRBJ2-7 TRBV2 - many CASKFWGGIEQYF TGTGCCAGCAAGTTCTGGGGTGGAATCGAGCAGTACTTC
17 TRBJ2-3 TRBV12-3/TRBV12-4 - - CACCQGPPGASTDTQYF TGTGCCTGCTGCCAAGGACCCCCCGGGGCTAGCACAGATACGCAGTATTTT
11 TRBJ1-1 TRBV30 - many CAWSVGTEAFF TGTGCCTGGAGTGTGGGGACTGAAGCTTTCTTT
14 TRBJ2-7 TRBV25-1 - many CASSDFSGTIEQYF TGTGCCAGCAGTGACTTTTCAGGGACGATAGAGCAGTACTTC
16 TRBJ2-7 TRBV5-5 TRBD2 - CASRPGTSGWRYEQYF TGTGCCAGCAGGCCCGGGACTAGCGGCTGGCGCTACGAGCAGTACTTC
11 TRBJ1-1 TRBV25-1 - - CASSRQGRAFF TGTGCCAGCAGTCGGCAGGGCCGAGCTTTCTTT
16 TRBJ1-5 TRBV20-1 TRBD1 many CSARDPRDSQGQPQHF TGCAGTGCTAGAGATCCTCGGGACAGCCAAGGTCAGCCCCAGCATTTT
12 TRBJ2-5 TRBV7-6 - many CASSLVRETQYF TGTGCCAGCAGCTTAGTGCGGGAGACCCAGTACTTC
14 TRBJ1-2 TRBV20-1 TRBD1 - CSAPPQGVGYGYTF TGCAGTGCTCCACCCCAGGGGGTAGGCTATGGCTACACCTTC
14 TRBJ1-1 TRBV7-9 - many CASSGTGRNTEAFF TGTGCCAGCAGCGGCACGGGGAGGAACACTGAAGCTTTCTTT
15 TRBJ2-1 TRBV5-1 TRBD1 many CASSLYRGVDNEQFF TGCGCCAGCAGCTTGTACAGGGGAGTTGACAATGAGCAGTTCTTC
13 TRBJ2-7 TRBV20-1 TRBD1 many CSANRGPSYEQYF TGCAGTGCAAACAGGGGGCCCTCCTACGAGCAGTACTTC
13 TRBJ2-1 TRBV9 - - CASSPGAYNEQFF TGTGCCAGCAGTCCGGGGGCCTACAATGAGCAGTTCTTC
16 TRBJ1-6 TRBV7-6 - many CASSLDAGVFGSPLHF TGTGCCAGCAGCTTAGACGCAGGGGTGTTTGGGTCACCCCTCCACTTT
15 TRBJ2-1 TRBV6-1 - - CASRTGTGSYNEQFF TGTGCCAGCAGAACCGGGACGGGCTCCTACAATGAGCAGTTCTTC
15 TRBJ2-7 TRBV3-1 - - CASCQDLERRREQYF TGTGCCTCCTGCCAAGATCTTGAAAGGCGTAGGGAGCAGTACTTC
15 TRBJ2-7 TRBV20-1 TRBD1 - CSARDGTGSSYEQYF TGCAGTGCTAGAGACGGGACAGGGAGCTCCTACGAGCAGTACTTC
14 TRBJ2-7 TRBV18 TRBD1 many CASSPSTGPYEQYF TGTGCCAGCTCACCATCGACAGGGCCGTACGAGCAGTACTTC
14 TRBJ2-5 TRBV7-9 - many CASSLGGGLETQYF TGTGCCAGCAGCTTAGGAGGGGGACTCGAGACCCAGTACTTC
14 TRBJ2-1 TRBV12-3/TRBV12-4 - few CASRWGPPGNEQFF TGTGCCAGCAGGTGGGGCCCCCCTGGGAATGAGCAGTTCTTC
16 TRBJ2-2 TRBV10-3 - many CAISESGGVYTGELFF TGTGCCATCAGTGAGTCAGGGGGAGTATACACCGGGGAGCTGTTTTTT
14 TRBJ2-1 TRBV20-1 TRBD2 few CSATSGRKYNEQFF TGCAGTGCCACAAGCGGGAGGAAATACAATGAGCAGTTCTTC